The next 20 T cell receptor beta chains were all read from a single sample in a study of control samples from healthy donors and cancer patients (dated by TCRdb to between 2020 and 2021). Preparation of the library involved the immunoSEQ multiplex PCR assay. The table was pulled from immuneACCESS by TCRdb, which kept in-frame rearrangements only. Such tables lose some clones; where checked, under half of the loss comes from unresolved V genes, and the rest has no known cause. This sample comprises roughly 55,000 clones, roughly 95% of them detected only once. The ten largest clones represent 1.1% of the sample. The specimen was blood. These receptors were obtained from a woman aged 18-29 years in good health.

The count of this clone is one. The chain combines TRBV28 with TRBJ1-2, with TRBD1 as a possible D gene (5 bases). The CDR3 sequence is 13 residues long. Germline lookup yields CDR1 MDHEN and CDR2 SYDVKM. V was trimmed by 7 bases and J by 4 bases, leaving 13 bases between them. The CDR3 is CASMAGWVYGYTF. The CDR3 region has the DNA TGTGCCAGCATGGCAGGGTGGGTCTATGGCTACACCTTC.

This clone was detected only a few times. J is TRBJ1-4 and V is TRBV9; no clear D. The CDR3 length is 14 residues. Looked up from germline, CDR1 is SGDLS and CDR2 is YYNGEE. The V end was cut by 4 bases, the J end by 5 bases, with 12 bases between. CDR3 amino acids: CASSRLRGNEKLFF. The CDR3 nucleotides read TGTGCCAGCAGCCGACTCCGGGGAAATGAAAAACTGTTTTTT.

The chain uses TRBV11-3 and TRBJ2-2; D gene ambiguous. Germline-derived CDR1 and CDR2 are SGHNT and YENEEA. Trimming took off 0 bases at V and 5 bases at J, with 4 bases between the two ends. The length of the CDR3 is 13 residues. The CDR3 sequence: CASSLDWTGELFF. The CDR3 nucleotides are TGTGCCAGCAGCTTAGATTGGACCGGGGAGCTGTTTTTT. Based on the CDR3 plus reference TRBV11-3 and TRBJ2-2, the full variable domain is EAGVVQSPRYKIIEKKQPVAFWCNPISGHNTLYWYLQNLGQGPELLIRYENEEAVDDSQLPKDRFSAERLKGVDSTLKIQPAELGDSAVYLCASSLDWTGELFFGEGSRLTVL.

The chain uses TRBV5-1 and TRBJ2-1; 10 bases are a match to TRBD1. The germline V gene encodes CDR1 SGHRS and CDR2 YFSETQ. This CDR3 comprises 14 residues. V was clipped by 0 bases and J by 10 bases; unmatched bases: 4. The CDR3 reads CASSLAGTGVEQFF. The CDR3 bases are TGCGCCAGCAGCTTGGCTGGGACAGGGGTCGAGCAGTTCTTC.

The rearrangement uses TRBV18 and TRBJ1-2; D is unclear. CDR1 is KGHSH and CDR2 is LQKENI in the germline V gene. This CDR3 has 13 residues. The ends were cut back, 2 bases at V and 8 bases at J, with 12 bases in the middle. The CDR3 loop reads CASSPFGEWGYTF. For the CDR3, the DNA is TGTGCCAGCTCACCATTCGGGGAATGGGGCTACACCTTC. Drawing the rest from reference TRBV18 and TRBJ1-2, the complete variable domain is NAGVMQNPRHLVRRRGQEARLRCSPMKGHSHVYWYRQLPEEGLKFMVYLQKENIIDESGMPKERFSAEFPKEGPSILRIQQVVRGDSAAYFCASSPFGEWGYTFGSGTRLTVV.

This chain uses TRBV11-2 with TRBJ2-3; either TRBD1 or TRBD2 may supply D (5 bases each). The CDR3 extends over 17 amino acids. V dropped 3 bases and J dropped 1 base, with 17 bases sitting between them. Looked up from germline, CDR1 is SGHAT and CDR2 is FQNNGV. DNA of the CDR3: TGTGCCAGCAGCTTCGGGTTAGCCCGAGGGGGCACAGATACGCAGTATTTT. Protein: CASSFGLARGGTDTQYF.

The rearrangement uses TRBV5-1 and TRBJ2-7; TRBD1 matches 9 bases. This CDR3 region has 15 residues. Germline CDR1 reads SGHRS; CDR2 reads YFSETQ. The V gene end was trimmed by 5 bases and the J gene end by 0 bases; junction bases not matched to a gene: 6. CDR3 sequence (DNA): TGCGCCAGCAGTCCAGGACAGGGGATCTCCTACGAGCAGTACTTC. Protein sequence: CASSPGQGISYEQYF. The whole variable domain, filled in from reference TRBV5-1 and TRBJ2-7, reads KAGVTQTPRYLIKTRGQQVTLSCSPISGHRSVSWYQQTPGQGLQFLFEYFSETQRNKGNFPGRFSGRQFSNSRSEMNVSTLELGDSALYLCASSPGQGISYEQYFGPGTRLTVT.

This clone has only a few counts. V is TRBV7-6 and J is TRBJ2-1, with TRBD1 as a possible D gene (6 bases). V gave up 4 bases and J gave up 2 bases, with 12 bases separating them. The germline CDR1 and CDR2 sequences are SGHVS and FNYEAQ. This CDR3 region has 15 residues. As DNA, the CDR3 is TGTGCCAGCAGCTCAATTAGGACAGCCTACAATGAGCAGTTCTTC. Its protein is CASSSIRTAYNEQFF.

This chain uses TRBV5-1 with TRBJ2-7; no reliable D call. V lost 1 base and J lost 2, with 10 bases in between. The CDR3 has 14 residues. Germline values: CDR1 SGHRS, CDR2 YFSETQ. Here the CDR3 reads CASSLIFGTYEQYF. The CDR3 bases are TGCGCCAGCAGCTTGATATTTGGTACCTACGAGCAGTACTTC.

The rearrangement joins TRBV5-4 to TRBJ2-1; D not resolved. CDR3 length equals 15 residues. V dropped 0 bases and J dropped 4 bases, with 11 bases sitting between them. The germline CDR1 and CDR2 sequences are SGHNT and YYREEE (reference sequence). CDR3 sequence: CASSLGSESYNEQFF. CDR3 coding DNA: TGTGCCAGCAGCTTGGGTTCCGAATCTTACAATGAGCAGTTCTTC.

This chain connects TRBV19 to TRBJ2-7; 9 bases are shared with TRBD1. V shed 4 bases, J shed 6 bases, and the junction held 16 bases outside the gene matches. CDR3 size: 17 residues. From germline, CDR1 is LNHDA and CDR2 SQIVND (reference sequence). The CDR3 here is CASSSTRQGVFSSEQYF. CDR3 in DNA: TGTGCCAGTAGTAGTACCCGACAGGGGGTTTTTTCTTCCGAGCAGTACTTC. The complete variable domain, with remaining parts taken from reference TRBV19 and TRBJ2-7, reads DGGITQSPKYLFRKEGQNVTLSCEQNLNHDAMYWYRQDPGQGLRLIYYSQIVNDFQKGDIAEGYSVSREKKESFPLTVTSAQKNPTAFYLCASSSTRQGVFSSEQYFGPGTRLTVT.

The genes are TRBV28 and TRBJ1-2; D perhaps matches TRBD1 (6 bases). CDR1 is MDHEN and CDR2 is SYDVKM in the germline V gene. The V end lost 2 bases, the J end lost 3 bases, and 16 bases lay between the germline ends. The CDR3 is 16 residues long. The chain's CDR3 is CASSLDPDSSDYGYTF. CDR3 nucleotide sequence: TGTGCCAGCAGTTTAGACCCGGACAGTTCCGACTATGGCTACACCTTC.

The chain recombines TRBV30 with TRBJ1-5, with 7 bases matching TRBD1. Losses at the gene ends were 4 bases for V and 4 bases for J; bases not matched to a gene: 7. This CDR3 has 14 residues. Germline values: CDR1 GTSNPN, CDR2 SVGIG (reference sequence). CDR3 sequence: CAWTRTGYNQPQHF. In DNA form, the CDR3 reads TGTGCCTGGACCCGGACAGGCTATAATCAGCCCCAGCATTTT.

The chain recombines TRBV11-2 with TRBJ1-1; D is uncertain. The CDR3 is 12 residues long. Germline V gives CDR1 SGHAT, CDR2 FQNNGV. V lost 5 bases, J lost 8 bases, and 12 bases lay in between. As DNA, the CDR3 is TGTGCCAGCAGCCCCTGGACCGTAGAAGCTTTCTTT. Its protein product is CASSPWTVEAFF.

This chain joins TRBV6-5 and TRBJ1-2; D is unclear. Per the germline V gene, CDR1 is MNHEY and CDR2 is SVGAGI. This CDR3 contains 15 residues. The germline V and J ends were trimmed by 4 bases and 8 bases, with 20 bases remaining between them. The CDR3: CASSFSTSFRQGYTF. The CDR3 DNA sequence: TGTGCCAGCAGTTTCTCCACGTCCTTCCGTCAGGGCTACACCTTC.

This clone was detected a few times. The chain uses TRBV19 and TRBJ1-2; D gene uncertain. The V gene's germline CDR1 is LNHDA and CDR2 SQIVND (reference sequence). V was trimmed by 3 bases and J by 4 bases, leaving 12 bases between them. The CDR3 covers 14 residues. The CDR3 region is CASSIEPGGYGYTF. For the CDR3, the DNA is TGTGCCAGTAGTATTGAACCGGGAGGCTATGGCTACACCTTC.

This clone was recorded a few times. The same CDR3 is also encoded by other DNA sequences in this sample. The chain is built from TRBV19 and TRBJ1-5, with no clear D. The V gene lost 3 bases and the J gene lost 4 bases, with 13 bases spanning the gap. The CDR3 has 15 amino acids. The germline CDR1 and CDR2 sequences are LNHDA and SQIVND (reference sequence). Here the CDR3 DNA reads TGTGCCAGTAGTATTGGAGGGCGGGGAAATCAGCCCCAGCATTTT. Residues: CASSIGGRGNQPQHF.

The V call is TRBV7-6, the J call TRBJ1-1; D unclear. Germline assignment: CDR1 SGHVS and CDR2 FNYEAQ. This CDR3 has 15 amino acids. V gave up 0 bases and J gave up 0 bases, with 8 bases separating them. The DNA of the CDR3 is TGTGCCAGCAGCTTAGCCGTCAGCTTGAACACTGAAGCTTTCTTT. This codes for CASSLAVSLNTEAFF.

The chain has TRBV27 and TRBJ2-1; D is possibly TRBD2 (6 bases). The V end lost 3 bases, the J end lost 0 bases, and 12 bases lay between the germline ends. The CDR3 spans 16 residues. From germline, CDR1 is MNHEY and CDR2 SMNVEV (reference sequence). DNA of the CDR3: TGTGCCAGCAGTTTTTTGGGGGGAATCTCCTACAATGAGCAGTTCTTC. Protein: CASSFLGGISYNEQFF.

This sequence joins TRBV6-5 and TRBJ1-1; D ambiguous. The germline gives CDR1 MNHEY, CDR2 SVGAGI. The CDR3 sequence is 15 residues long. V dropped 0 bases and J dropped 1 base, with 9 bases sitting between them. The CDR3 region has the DNA TGTGCCAGCAGTTACTCGAGGGTTGGGAACACTGAAGCTTTCTTT. Translated: CASSYSRVGNTEAFF.